This T cell receptor (beta chain) appears in the sequencing data of a study of T cells in localized non-small cell lung cancer. Points on this clone: Its antigen is unknown.

With V trimmed by 6 bases and J by 3 bases, 7 bases remained unmatched. CDR1 is LNHDA and CDR2 is SQIVND in the germline V gene (reference sequence). The length of the CDR3 is 15 residues. Points from the study as a whole: Heterogeneity remains possible because sequencing was limited to only one tumor region. Median detection of top 100 tumor clones in adjacent lung was under 75 clones.

Assay used: immunoSEQ multiplex PCR; TCRdb lists only in-frame clones, some missing. This table holds roughly 26,000 clones, roughly nine tenths found once. The sample in question was peripheral blood, obtained before any cancer treatment. The origin of this receptor is a female donor older than 55 with stage II squamous cell lung carcinoma. The V gene is TRBV19, the J gene TRBJ2-3; 9 bases align to TRBD2. The CDR3 sequence: CASRRSGRRTDTQYF. The DNA of the CDR3 is TGTGCCAGTAGGCGTAGCGGGAGACGGACAGATACGCAGTATTTT.